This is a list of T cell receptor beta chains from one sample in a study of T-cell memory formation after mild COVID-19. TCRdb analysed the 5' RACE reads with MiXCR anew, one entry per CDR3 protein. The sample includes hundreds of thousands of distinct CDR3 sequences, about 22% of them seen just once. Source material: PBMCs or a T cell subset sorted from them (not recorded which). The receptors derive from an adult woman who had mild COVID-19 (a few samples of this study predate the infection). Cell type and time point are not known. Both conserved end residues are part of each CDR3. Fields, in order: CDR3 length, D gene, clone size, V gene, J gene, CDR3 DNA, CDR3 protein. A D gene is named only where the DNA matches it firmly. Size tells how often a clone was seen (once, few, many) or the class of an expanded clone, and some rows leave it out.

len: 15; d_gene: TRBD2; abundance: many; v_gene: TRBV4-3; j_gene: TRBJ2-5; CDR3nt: TGCGCCAGCAGCCATTCTAGCGGGATCCAAGAGACCCAGTACTTC; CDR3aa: CASSHSSGIQETQYF
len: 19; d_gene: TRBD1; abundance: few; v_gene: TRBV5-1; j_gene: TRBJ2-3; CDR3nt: TGCGCCAGCAGCTTGGGGGACAGGAGAACCCCCCTTAGCACAGATACGCAGTATTTT; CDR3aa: CASSLGDRRTPLSTDTQYF
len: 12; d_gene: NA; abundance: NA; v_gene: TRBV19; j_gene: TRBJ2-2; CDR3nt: TGTGCCAGTACCGGTCACACCGGGGAGCTGTTTTTT; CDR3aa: CASTGHTGELFF
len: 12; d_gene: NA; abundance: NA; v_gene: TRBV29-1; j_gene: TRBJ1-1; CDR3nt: TGCAGCGTCGGCTCCATAGGGGGGGAAGCTTTCTTT; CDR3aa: CSVGSIGGEAFF
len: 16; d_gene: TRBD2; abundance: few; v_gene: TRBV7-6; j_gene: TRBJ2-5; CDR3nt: TGTGCCAGCAGCCCTAAGACTAGCGGGAGAATTGAGACCCAGTACTTC; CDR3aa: CASSPKTSGRIETQYF
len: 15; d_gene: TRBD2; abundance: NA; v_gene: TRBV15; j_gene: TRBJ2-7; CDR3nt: TGTGCCACCAGCAGGGGGGTAGCGGGGGGTGACGAGCAGTACTTC; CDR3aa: CATSRGVAGGDEQYF
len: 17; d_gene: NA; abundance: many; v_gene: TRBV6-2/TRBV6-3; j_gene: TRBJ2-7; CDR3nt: TGTGCCAGCAGTTACTCTCAAGGCCGTTGGGCTAGGTACGAGCAGTACTTC; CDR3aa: CASSYSQGRWARYEQYF
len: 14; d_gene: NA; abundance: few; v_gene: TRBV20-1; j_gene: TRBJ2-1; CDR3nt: TGCAGTGCTCCTCAAGGGACTTCGCTCGGGGAGCAGTTCTTC; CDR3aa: CSAPQGTSLGEQFF
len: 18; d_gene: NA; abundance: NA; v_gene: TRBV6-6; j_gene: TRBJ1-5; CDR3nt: TGTGCCAGCAGTCCGACATCCGGGACGGACTATAGCAATCAGCCCCAGCATTTT; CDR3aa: CASSPTSGTDYSNQPQHF
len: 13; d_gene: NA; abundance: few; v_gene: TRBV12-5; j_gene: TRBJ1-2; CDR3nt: TGTGCTAGTGGCCCAAAAGGGAACTATGGCTACACCTTC; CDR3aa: CASGPKGNYGYTF
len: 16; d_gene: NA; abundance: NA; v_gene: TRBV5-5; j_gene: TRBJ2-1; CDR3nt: TGTGCCAGCAGCTTGGTGGTGGGAGTAAGTAGGAATGAGCAGTTCTTC; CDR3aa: CASSLVVGVSRNEQFF
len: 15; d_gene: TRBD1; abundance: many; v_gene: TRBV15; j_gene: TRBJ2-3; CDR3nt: TGTGCCACCAGCAGGACAGGGGGCCGAGCAGATACGCAGTATTTT; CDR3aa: CATSRTGGRADTQYF
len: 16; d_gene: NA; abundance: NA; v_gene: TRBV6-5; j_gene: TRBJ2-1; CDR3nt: TGTGCCAGCAGTTACTCGTATCAGGGATGGGGAAATGAGCAGTTCTTC; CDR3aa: CASSYSYQGWGNEQFF
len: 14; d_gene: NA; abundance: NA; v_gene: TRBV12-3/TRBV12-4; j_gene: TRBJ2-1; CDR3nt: TGTGCCAGCAGCCCGGCGGGTGGGGGGAATGAGCAGTTCTTC; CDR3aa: CASSPAGGGNEQFF
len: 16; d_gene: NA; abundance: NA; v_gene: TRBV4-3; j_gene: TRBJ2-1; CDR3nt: TGCGCCAGCAGCCAGGATCGGGACTTCTACTACAATGAGCAGTTCTTC; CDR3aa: CASSQDRDFYYNEQFF
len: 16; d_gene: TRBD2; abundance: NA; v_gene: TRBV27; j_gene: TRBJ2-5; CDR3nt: TGTGCCAGCAGTTTACTACCCCCGGGACTAGCGGGGTCCCAGTACTTC; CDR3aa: CASSLLPPGLAGSQYF
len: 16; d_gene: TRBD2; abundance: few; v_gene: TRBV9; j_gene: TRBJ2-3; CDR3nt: TGTGCCAGCAGCGTAGGTAGCGGGAGCTCCCCGAAGGGGCAGTATTTT; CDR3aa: CASSVGSGSSPKGQYF
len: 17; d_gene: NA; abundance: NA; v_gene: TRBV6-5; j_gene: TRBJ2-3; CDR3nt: TGTGCCAGCAGTTACGACATTCCCGACAGGAGCACAGATACGCAGTATTTT; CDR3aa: CASSYDIPDRSTDTQYF
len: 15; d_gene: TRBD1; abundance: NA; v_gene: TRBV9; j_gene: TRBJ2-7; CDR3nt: TGTGCCAGCAGCGCTGACGGACAGGGTCGGAACGAGCAGTACTTC; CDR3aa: CASSADGQGRNEQYF
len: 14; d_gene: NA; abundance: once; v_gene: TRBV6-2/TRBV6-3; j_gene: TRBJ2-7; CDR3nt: TGTGCCAGCAGTTACCCCCGATCCACCTACGAGCAGTACTTC; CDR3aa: CASSYPRSTYEQYF
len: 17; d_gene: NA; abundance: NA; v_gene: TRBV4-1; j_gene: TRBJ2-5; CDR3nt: TGCGCCAGCAGCCCCTATTTGCGGGGCCCCTTCCAAGAGACCCAGTACTTC; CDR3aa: CASSPYLRGPFQETQYF
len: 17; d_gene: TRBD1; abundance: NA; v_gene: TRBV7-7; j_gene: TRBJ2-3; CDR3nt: TGTGCCAGCAGCTTAACAGGACAGGGGGCCGGAACAGATACGCAGTATTTT; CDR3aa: CASSLTGQGAGTDTQYF
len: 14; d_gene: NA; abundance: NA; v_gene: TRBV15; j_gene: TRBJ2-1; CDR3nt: TGTGCCACCAGCAGAGAGGAAGGGACGCATGAGCAGTTCTTC; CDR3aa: CATSREEGTHEQFF
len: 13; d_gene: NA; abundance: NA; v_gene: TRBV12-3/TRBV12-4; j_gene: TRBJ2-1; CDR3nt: TGTGCCAGCACCTTGGGTCAAGGGCATGAGCAGTTCTTC; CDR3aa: CASTLGQGHEQFF
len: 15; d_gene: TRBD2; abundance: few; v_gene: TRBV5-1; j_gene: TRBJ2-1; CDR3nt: TGCGCCAGCAGCTTTACTAGCGGGGGAAGCGGTGAGCAGTTCTTC; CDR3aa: CASSFTSGGSGEQFF
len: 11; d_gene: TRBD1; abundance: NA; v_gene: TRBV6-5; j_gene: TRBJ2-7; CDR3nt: TGTGCCAGCCAGACAGGGGTCGAGCAGTACTTC; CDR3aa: CASQTGVEQYF
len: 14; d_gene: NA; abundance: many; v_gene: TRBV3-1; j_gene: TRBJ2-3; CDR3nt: TGTGCCAGCAGCCAAGCTCTATCCGGAGATACGCAGTATTTT; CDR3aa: CASSQALSGDTQYF
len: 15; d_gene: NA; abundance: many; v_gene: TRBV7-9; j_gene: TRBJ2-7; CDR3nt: TGTGCCAGCAGCTTAGTAGGGGGTAGCTCCTACGAGCAGTACTTC; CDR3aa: CASSLVGGSSYEQYF
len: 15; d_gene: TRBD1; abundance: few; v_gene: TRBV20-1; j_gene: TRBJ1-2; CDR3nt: TGCAGTGCTGACCTCGGACAGGGGAAAGTAATTGGCTACACCTTC; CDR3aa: CSADLGQGKVIGYTF